This TCR beta chain was identified in a study of CD8 T cells in Susac syndrome. Random-hexamer reverse transcription was applied to roughly 0.5 to 1 ug RNA. TCRdb re-derived calls from the immunoSEQ multiplex PCR reads in MiXCR, one entry per CDR3 protein. This sample yields 70,000 to 100,000 distinct CDR3 sequences, of which about 96% are seen a single time; 0.5% to 0.8% belongs to the top ten. Germline V gives CDR1 DFQATT, CDR2 SNEGSKA (reference sequence). The length of the CDR3 is 12 residues. The germline V and J ends were trimmed by 6 bases and 1 base, with 9 bases remaining between them. The receptor comes from a human donor with Susac syndrome. Sequenced material: CD8+ T cells from PBMCs. This chain links TRBV20-1 with TRBJ1-1; no firm D call. The CDR3 loop reads CSADYKNTEAFF. The CDR3, as DNA: TGCAGTGCGGACTACAAGAACACTGAAGCTTTCTTT.